This T cell receptor (beta chain) is drawn from a study of control samples from healthy donors and cancer patients (dated by TCRdb to 2020 to 2021). Via the germline V gene, CDR1 is LGHNA and CDR2 YNFKEQ. The germline V end is reduced by 0 bases and the J end by 3 bases; junction bases left unmatched: 4. There are 16 amino acids in the CDR3, from cysteine to phenylalanine inclusive. The CDR3 DNA has 48 bases and is translated from base 1. Concerning this clone itself: The specificity of this receptor is unknown. Base qualities are not provided; no much larger clone lies one nucleotide away.

The protocol used for the library was the immunoSEQ multiplex PCR assay. Here the immuneACCESS table is served through TCRdb, limited to in-frame sequences with V and J called. Missing clones are a known gap in these copies; in checked studies unresolved V genes cover under half, and the rest lacks a known reason. Within this sample are about 120,000 clones, with about 93% of them counted one time only. The ten largest clonotypes hold roughly 2.6% of the sample. The TCR originated in a young man in good health. The sample consisted of blood. The rearrangement combines TRBV4-2 with TRBJ2-7, with 11 junctional bases fitting TRBD2. In nucleotides, the sequence is TGTGCCAGCAGCCAAGATGCTAGCGGGGGGTACTACGAGCAGTACTTC. Its translation is CASSQDASGGYYEQYF.